One sample yielded the 27 T cell receptor beta chains listed below, sequenced in a study of shared clonotypes between healthy human individuals. Naivety among CD8 cells was defined by CD45RO negativity and positive CCR7 selection, thereby excluding terminally differentiated effector memory CD45RA+ cells. Measured with immunoSEQ multiplex PCR; TCRdb has only the in-frame clones, and not every one. The profile shows some 2.1 million clones, about 93% of them singletons. Input material: naive CD8+ T cells from PBMCs. The origin of the receptors is a man aged 18 to 35 in good health. Some clones in this sample may be carry-over from other donors' samples.

The CDR3 spells CASRRDGENYGYTF. The CDR3 DNA is TGTGCCAGCAGGCGGGACGGGGAAAACTATGGCTACACCTTC. V is TRBV14 and J is TRBJ1-2, with a tentative D call TRBD1 (5 bases). The germline V gene encodes CDR1 SGHDN and CDR2 FVKESK. V was cut by 6 bases and J by 2 bases, with 13 bases left in between. The length of the CDR3 is 14 residues.

The J gene is TRBJ2-7, the V gene TRBV11-2; TRBD1 or TRBD2 may be the D gene (5 bases each). CDR1 and CDR2 (germline): SGHAT, FQNNGV. The V end was cut by 3 bases, the J end by 3 bases, with 12 bases between. This CDR3 has 14 residues. CDR3 bases: TGTGCCAGCAGCTTCGGGGCAGGATACTACGAGCAGTACTTC. Its protein product is CASSFGAGYYEQYF.

This clone was counted a single time. Other nucleotide sequences in the sample specify the same CDR3. The chain employs TRBV27 and TRBJ2-1, with TRBD2 matching over 12 bases. J was trimmed by 7 bases and V by 2 bases; bases with no gene match: 6. The CDR3 is 16 amino acids. CDR1 MNHEY and CDR2 SMNVEV come from the germline V gene (reference sequence). The CDR3 protein is CASSLILAGGPNEQFF. The CDR3 DNA follows: TGTGCCAGCAGTTTAATTCTAGCGGGAGGGCCGAATGAGCAGTTCTTC.

The genes are TRBV27 and TRBJ1-4; D is unclear. Trimming pared 5 bases from V and 0 bases from J, leaving 19 bases between. CDR3 length: 18 amino acids. CDR1 and CDR2 (germline): MNHEY, SMNVEV (reference sequence). This chain's CDR3 is CASSPIHRVYATNEKLFF. CDR3 DNA sequence: TGTGCCAGCAGTCCCATACACAGAGTCTATGCAACTAATGAAAAACTGTTTTTT.

The V gene is TRBV6-1, the J gene TRBJ2-4, with TRBD1 matching 7 bases. CDR1 is MNHNS and CDR2 is SASEGT in the germline V gene. Trimming cost V 2 bases and J 4 bases; bases outside gene matches: 8. This CDR3 spans 16 amino acids. The CDR3: CASSESIGGVKNIQYF. Here the CDR3 DNA reads TGTGCCAGCAGTGAATCTATAGGGGGCGTTAAAAACATTCAGTACTTC.

This clone was recorded once. The rearrangement links TRBV9 to TRBJ2-3; D possibly corresponds to TRBD2 (5 bases). V was trimmed by 3 bases and J by 4 bases, leaving 9 bases between them. Looked up from germline, CDR1 is SGDLS and CDR2 is YYNGEE. The CDR3 is 13 residues long. CDR3 amino acids: CASSAGWADTQYF. CDR3 in DNA: TGTGCCAGCAGCGCGGGGTGGGCAGATACGCAGTATTTT.

The chain carries TRBV6-6 and TRBJ2-5; tentative D call: TRBD2 (6 bases). CDR1 and CDR2 (germline): MNHNY, SVGAGI (reference sequence). Trimming removed 6 bases at V and 3 bases at J, with 17 bases between. The CDR3 sequence is 15 residues long. The CDR3 region is CASRGPGERKETQYF. For the CDR3, the DNA is TGTGCCAGCAGGGGCCCGGGGGAGCGGAAAGAGACCCAGTACTTC.

The chain uses TRBV28 and TRBJ1-5; D might be TRBD1 (5 bases). The germline gives CDR1 MDHEN, CDR2 SYDVKM. The CDR3 contains 16 residues. Trimming left V 1 base short and J 5 bases short, with 15 bases between. The CDR3 is CASSLLRDGRDQPQHF. In nucleotides, the CDR3 is TGTGCCAGCAGTTTATTGCGGGACGGAAGGGATCAGCCCCAGCATTTT.

The chain joins TRBV13 to TRBJ1-4; D ambiguous. Germline CDR1 is PRHDT and CDR2 is FYEKMQ (reference sequence). Trimming pared 3 bases from V and 3 bases from J, leaving 11 bases between. This CDR3 comprises 15 residues. The CDR3 is CASSFRVAPNEKLFF. The CDR3 DNA reads as TGTGCCAGCAGCTTCCGGGTGGCGCCTAATGAAAAACTGTTTTTT.

The chain is built from TRBV6-1 and TRBJ2-7; 10 bases are a match to TRBD2. The V segment lost 6 bases and the J segment 3 bases; nucleotides outside the gene matches: 5. The CDR3 extends over 14 amino acids. Germline V gives CDR1 MNHNS, CDR2 SASEGT. The CDR3 sequence is CASSVLAGRYEQYF. The CDR3 nucleotides read TGTGCCAGCAGCGTACTAGCGGGACGCTACGAGCAGTACTTC.

The rearrangement joins TRBV5-1 to TRBJ2-2; D may match TRBD1 or TRBD2 (6 bases each). Trimming removed 3 bases from V and 1 base from J, with 13 bases in between. The CDR3 runs to 16 residues. Germline V CDR1 and CDR2: SGHRS, YFSETQ. For the CDR3, the DNA is TGCGCCAGCAGCTGGCGGGACATCGAGAACACCGGGGAGCTGTTTTTT. Translating gives CASSWRDIENTGELFF.

The rearrangement links TRBV27 to TRBJ2-5; D is possibly TRBD1 or TRBD2 (5 bases each). The CDR3 has 12 residues. In germline, CDR1 is MNHEY, CDR2 SMNVEV (reference sequence). Between the trimmed V and J ends, which lost 10 bases and 7 bases, there was a span of 16 bases. CDR3 coding DNA: TGTGCCACAGGGACCACCCGAGCGACCCAGTACTTC. It is translated as CATGTTRATQYF.

This clone was observed a single time. The sample holds other DNA sequences that translate to the same CDR3. V and J are TRBV10-3 and TRBJ2-2, with unresolved D. CDR1 ENHRY and CDR2 SYGVKD come from the germline V gene. Trimming cost V 6 bases and J 5 bases, with 4 bases left between them. CDR3 length equals 11 residues. The CDR3 region is CAISETGELFF. In DNA form, the CDR3 reads TGTGCCATCAGCGAGACCGGGGAGCTGTTTTTT.

In regard to this clone: A junction end diverges from the germline sequence, so it may reflect a read error. The chain has TRBV11-3 and TRBJ1-1; the D is unclear. Germline V lookup: CDR1 SGHNT, CDR2 YENEEA. The CDR3 is 14 residues long. The CDR3 loop reads CASSPWPASTGAFF. The CDR3 bases are TGTGCCAGCAGCCCATGGCCAGCGAGCACTGGAGCTTTCTTT.

The chain has TRBV29-1 and TRBJ2-1; possible D gene TRBD2, 5 bases. The CDR3 sequence is 16 residues long. Germline CDR1 SQVTM, CDR2 ANQGSEA. Trimming cost V 7 bases and J 2 bases, with 21 bases left between them. CDR3 nucleotides: TGCAGCGGGACCCTGGCGGGCCGACGCACCTACAATGAGCAGTTCTTC. It encodes CSGTLAGRRTYNEQFF.

The V gene is TRBV7-9, the J gene TRBJ2-4; D is possibly TRBD1 or TRBD2 (5 bases each). V was trimmed by 5 bases and J by 4 bases, leaving 15 bases between them. This CDR3 comprises 15 residues. CDR1 is SEHNR, CDR2 FQNEAQ, per germline (reference sequence). The CDR3 region is CASSPWDGGKNIQYF. The CDR3 coding sequence is TGTGCCAGCAGCCCCTGGGACGGCGGAAAAAACATTCAGTACTTC.

The J gene is TRBJ2-3, the V gene TRBV30; 9 nucleotides line up with TRBD2. V lost 0 bases and J lost 1; bases outside the gene matches: 2. There are 15 residues in the CDR3. CDR1 GTSNPN and CDR2 SVGIG come from the germline V gene (reference sequence). The CDR3 protein is CAWSVRTSGTDTQYF. CDR3 DNA sequence: TGTGCCTGGAGTGTACGGACTAGCGGCACAGATACGCAGTATTTT.

V usage is TRBV14 and J usage is TRBJ2-7; D might be TRBD1 (7 bases). The CDR3 consists of 18 residues. Per germline, CDR1 SGHDN and CDR2 FVKESK. Trimming took 0 bases from V and 1 from J, leaving 19 bases between them. CDR3 DNA sequence: TGTGCCAGCAGCCAAGATCGATCGCGCGGGACAGATTCCTACGAGCAGTACTTC. This codes for CASSQDRSRGTDSYEQYF.

With regard to this clone: The same CDR3 is also encoded by other DNA sequences in this sample. The chain is built from TRBV7-9 and TRBJ2-7; D is perhaps TRBD1 or TRBD2 (5 bases each). Germline loops: CDR1 SEHNR, CDR2 FQNEAQ (reference sequence). This CDR3 has 14 residues. V lost 1 base to trimming and J lost 4 bases, with 11 bases between them. In DNA form, the CDR3 reads TGTGCCAGCAGCTTAGGGCCTGGGGGATACGAGCAGTACTTC. Its protein product is CASSLGPGGYEQYF. The whole variable domain, filled in from reference TRBV7-9 and TRBJ2-7, reads DTGVSQNPRHKITKRGQNVTFRCDPISEHNRLYWYRQTLGQGPEFLTYFQNEAQLEKSRLLSDRFSAERPKGSFSTLEIQRTEQGDSAMYLCASSLGPGGYEQYFGPGTRLTVT.

CDR3: CASSVAAGGWYEQYF. Written as DNA, the CDR3 is TGTGCCAGCAGCGTAGCCGCAGGGGGTTGGTACGAGCAGTACTTC. V usage is TRBV9 and J usage is TRBJ2-7; 7 bases map to TRBD1. CDR1 and CDR2 from the germline V gene are SGDLS and YYNGEE. CDR3 length: 15 amino acids. The V gene end was trimmed by 0 bases and the J gene end by 4 bases; junction bases not matched to a gene: 7.

In nucleotides, the CDR3 is TGTGCCAGCAAAGCGGACAGGACAGTGGACTATGGCTACACCTTC. Amino acids: CASKADRTVDYGYTF. This chain links TRBV27 with TRBJ1-2, with 7 bases matching TRBD1. With V trimmed by 7 bases and J by 3 bases, 11 bases remained unmatched. The CDR3 is made up of 15 amino acids. The germline CDR1 and CDR2 sequences are MNHEY and SMNVEV (reference sequence).

The rearrangement joins TRBV7-3 to TRBJ2-1, with 8 bases identical to TRBD2. V shed 4 bases and J 4 bases; nucleotides not matched to a gene: 9. The CDR3 length is 16 residues. The germline V gene encodes CDR1 SGHTA and CDR2 FQGTGA. CDR3 sequence reads: CASSSLAGPDYNEQFF. The DNA of the CDR3 is TGTGCCAGCAGCTCTCTAGCGGGCCCAGATTACAATGAGCAGTTCTTC.

The chain combines TRBV6-1 with TRBJ2-7; 7 positions agree with TRBD1. Germline CDR1 MNHNS, CDR2 SASEGT. V shed 6 bases and J 5 bases; nucleotides not matched to a gene: 7. The length of the CDR3 is 13 residues. The DNA of the CDR3 is TGTGCCAGCAGCCCGGACAGGAGCCACGAGCAGTACTTC. Encoded protein: CASSPDRSHEQYF.

This clone was found once. The chain employs TRBV7-9 and TRBJ1-2, with 9 positions matching TRBD1. Germline V gene lookup returns CDR1 SEHNR and CDR2 FQNEAQ (reference sequence). The trim removed 0 bases at V and 3 bases at J, leaving 8 bases unmatched. The CDR3 spans 17 residues. The CDR3 region has the DNA TGTGCCAGCAGCTTAGCGCCGGGACAGGGTCTAGACTATGGCTACACCTTC. Protein: CASSLAPGQGLDYGYTF.

The chain couples TRBV6-1 to TRBJ1-1; D is unresolved. V dropped 1 base and J dropped 0 bases, with 9 bases sitting between them. The CDR3 runs 15 residues. Germline CDR1 is MNHNS and CDR2 is SASEGT. The CDR3 DNA sequence: TGTGCCAGCAGTGAAGGTGTCGGGCTGAACACTGAAGCTTTCTTT. It is translated as CASSEGVGLNTEAFF.

To note about this clone: The same CDR3 is also encoded by other DNA sequences in this sample. The CDR3 DNA sequence: TGTGCCAGCAGTCTAAGGGGGAACTATGGCTACACCTTC. Protein product: CASSLRGNYGYTF. The chain recombines TRBV28 with TRBJ1-2, with TRBD1 as a possible D gene (6 bases). In germline, CDR1 is MDHEN, CDR2 SYDVKM. The CDR3 contains 13 residues. With 5 bases removed from V and 2 bases from J, the gap between germline ends came to 9 bases.

The chain carries TRBV29-1 and TRBJ1-2; D is unclear. The CDR3 contains 14 residues. V was clipped by 0 bases and J by 8 bases, with 16 bases between them. Germline V gene data show CDR1 as SQVTM and CDR2 as ANQGSEA. CDR3 loop: CSVEETTPGGGYTF. For the CDR3, the DNA is TGCAGCGTTGAAGAAACGACCCCCGGCGGGGGCTACACCTTC.